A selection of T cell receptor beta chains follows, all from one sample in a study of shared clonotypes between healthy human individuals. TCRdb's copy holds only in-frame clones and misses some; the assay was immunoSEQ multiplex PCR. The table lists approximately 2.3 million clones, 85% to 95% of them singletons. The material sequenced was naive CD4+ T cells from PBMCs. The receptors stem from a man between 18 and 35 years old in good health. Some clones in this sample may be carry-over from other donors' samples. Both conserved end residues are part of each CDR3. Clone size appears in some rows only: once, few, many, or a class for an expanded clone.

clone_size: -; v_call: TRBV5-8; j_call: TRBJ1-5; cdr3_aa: CASSLESRQPQHF
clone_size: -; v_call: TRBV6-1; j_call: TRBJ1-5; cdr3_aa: CASNMNRGLNQPQHF
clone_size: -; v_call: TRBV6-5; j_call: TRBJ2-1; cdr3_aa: CASRGGPGSYNEQFF
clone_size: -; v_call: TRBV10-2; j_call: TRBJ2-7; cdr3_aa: CASSALAGVLTTYYEQYF
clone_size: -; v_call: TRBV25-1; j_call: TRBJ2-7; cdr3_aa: CASKGRDVGSYEQYF
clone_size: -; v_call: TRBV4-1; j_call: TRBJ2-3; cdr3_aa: CASSNGAGVETQYF
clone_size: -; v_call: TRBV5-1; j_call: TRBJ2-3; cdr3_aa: CASRPISGLSTDTQYF
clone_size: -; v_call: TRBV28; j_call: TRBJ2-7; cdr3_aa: CASRSSGRSYEQYF
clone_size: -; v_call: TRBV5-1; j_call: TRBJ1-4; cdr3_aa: CASSFGQGYEKLFF
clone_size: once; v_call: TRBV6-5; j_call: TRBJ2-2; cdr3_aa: CASSYWGQPNTGELFF
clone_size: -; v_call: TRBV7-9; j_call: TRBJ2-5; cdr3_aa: CASSRSGSRETQYF
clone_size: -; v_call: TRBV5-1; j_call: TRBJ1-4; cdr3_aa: CASSQDRVNEKLFF
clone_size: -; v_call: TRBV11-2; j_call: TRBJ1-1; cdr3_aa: CASSLAGRAAFF
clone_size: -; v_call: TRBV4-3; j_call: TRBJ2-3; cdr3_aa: CASSQDRQGMVRDTQYF
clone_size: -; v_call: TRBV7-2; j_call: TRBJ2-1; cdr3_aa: CASSSGLVGEQFF
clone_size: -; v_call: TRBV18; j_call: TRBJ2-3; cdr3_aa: CASSPPSYSTDTQYF
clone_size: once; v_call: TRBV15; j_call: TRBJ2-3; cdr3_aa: CATSRGSGSSTDTQYF